These 4 T cell receptor beta chains share one sample of origin, sequenced in a study of tumor-infiltrating lymphocytes in primary liver carcinoma. A constant-region primer served to make TCR beta cDNA from about 500 ng total RNA. Library construction for TCR beta comprised three nested multiplex PCR rounds performed with slightly modified ARM-PCR. With TRBV1-TRBV30 forward primers and a C-beta reverse primer, the first two PCR rounds were run for approximately 10 cycles each. Each CDR3 protein gets one entry after TCRdb re-called the multiplex PCR reads with MiXCR. Among about 190,000 distinct CDR3 sequences listed, around four fifths were seen once. Co-extracted RNA and DNA came from approximately 20-30 mg of unsorted bulk tissue. Material: tumor tissue from primary liver carcinoma. These receptors all come from a man aged 40-50 years with primary liver carcinoma and hepatitis B virus infection.

The chain combines TRBV29-1 with TRBJ2-1; weak D call: TRBD1 (5 bases). V was shortened by 6 bases and J by 3 bases, with 15 bases between the two germline ends. Germline V gene lookup returns CDR1 SQVTM and CDR2 ANQGSEA. The CDR3 totals 14 residues. In nucleotides, the CDR3 is TGCAGCGTCCAGGGTCTAGTGGTCTACAATGAGCAGTTCTTC. Translated, it gives CSVQGLVVYNEQFF.

This clonotype has at least ten counts. The V gene is TRBV6-6, the J gene TRBJ1-1, with 10 bases that match TRBD1. The V and J ends lost 6 bases and 6 bases, in that order; junction bases with no gene match: 7. Germline V gives CDR1 MNHNY, CDR2 SVGAGI (reference sequence). This CDR3 region has 14 residues. CDR3 DNA: TGTGCCAGCAGATATGACAGGGGGCTTCCTGAAGCTTTCTTT. This encodes CASRYDRGLPEAFF.

The chain carries TRBV4-2 and TRBJ2-3, with D maybe TRBD1 (5 bases). The ends were cut back, 7 bases at V and 7 bases at J, with 21 bases in the middle. This CDR3 is 15 amino acids long. Germline V gives CDR1 LGHNA, CDR2 YNFKEQ. CDR3 region: CASILTQTATYTQYF. The DNA for the CDR3 is TGTGCCAGCATCCTAACCCAGACAGCGACATATACGCAGTATTTT.

This clonotype was seen once. The junction departs from the called germline gene at one end, perhaps through a read error. The genes are TRBV30 and TRBJ2-3, with 8 nucleotides matching TRBD2. The germline V gene has CDR1 GTSNPN and CDR2 SVGIG (reference sequence). CDR3 length equals 14 residues. The CDR3 DNA follows: TGTGCCTGGAGCCGACTAGCGTCCACAGATACGCAATATTTT. Its protein is CAWSRLASTDTQYF.